A selection of T cell receptor beta chains follows, all from one sample in a study of blood T cell repertoires in COVID-19. Using immunoSEQ multiplex PCR, the repertoire was profiled, and TCRdb retains in-frame clones only, with some absent. Here the sample spans more than 300,000 clones, around 83% being singletons. The source material was peripheral blood. Receptors originate from a woman aged 45 to 65 with acute or convalescent COVID-19. Each CDR3 is given with its conserved first and last residue. The D gene is left open where the match is weak. Clone size is given for some rows only: seen once, a few or many times, or a class if the clone is expanded.

cdr3_length	j_call	d_call	clone_size	v_call	cdr3_nt	cdr3_aa
15	TRBJ1-1	TRBD1	.	TRBV30	TGTGCCTGGAGTGTACCTAGGGGGCGGGTTACTGAAGCTTTCTTT	CAWSVPRGRVTEAFF
16	TRBJ1-5	TRBD1	once	TRBV5-6	TGTGCCAGCAGCGGAAGGACAGGACCTAGCAATCAGCCCCAGCATTTT	CASSGRTGPSNQPQHF
15	TRBJ2-1	TRBD1	.	TRBV7-3	TGTGCCAGCAGCTTAGTCGGGACAGGGTACAATGAGCAGTTCTTC	CASSLVGTGYNEQFF
14	TRBJ2-1	TRBD2	.	TRBV10-3	TGTGCCATCAGCCCGGGACTAGCGGGGGAGGAGCAGTTCTTC	CAISPGLAGEEQFF
12	TRBJ1-2	TRBD1	.	TRBV9	TGTGCCAGCTACAGGGGAAACTATGGCTACACCTTC	CASYRGNYGYTF
15	TRBJ1-5	.	.	TRBV3-1/TRBV3-2	TGTGCCAGCAGCCAGGGGGCTGGAGGCAATCAGCCCCAGCATTTT	CASSQGAGGNQPQHF
16	TRBJ2-3	TRBD2	.	TRBV7-9	TGTGCCAGCAGCCAGGGACTAGCGGGGGGAACAGATACGCAGTATTTT	CASSQGLAGGTDTQYF
13	TRBJ2-7	TRBD1	.	TRBV3-1/TRBV3-2	TGTGCCAGCAGACCGGGACAGGGGTTCGAGCAGTACTTC	CASRPGQGFEQYF
14	TRBJ1-4	.	.	TRBV7-2	TGTGCCAGCAGCTTAGGCAGGGACTATGAAAAACTGTTTTTT	CASSLGRDYEKLFF
12	TRBJ2-5	.	.	TRBV24-1	TGTGCCACCAGTGATTTTGCAGGTGCCGTGTACTTC	CATSDFAGAVYF
13	TRBJ1-2	TRBD1	.	TRBV11-3	TGTGCCAGCAGCTCTTTCGGACAGGCTGGCTACACCTTC	CASSSFGQAGYTF
15	TRBJ2-3	.	.	TRBV20-1	TGCAGTGCTAGTGATGGTAGAGAGTTCACAGATACGCAGTATTTT	CSASDGREFTDTQYF
18	TRBJ2-5	TRBD2	.	TRBV4-2	TGTGCCAGCAGCCGCCACACCGGGAGCGGGGGGGCCGAGGAGACCCAGTACTTC	CASSRHTGSGGAEETQYF
15	TRBJ2-3	TRBD1	.	TRBV2	TGTGCCAGCCTTGTGGGACAGACACCCACAGATACGCAGTATTTT	CASLVGQTPTDTQYF
16	TRBJ1-2	.	.	TRBV19	TGTGCCAGTAGCATTCGACGGGACACCATTAACTATGGCTACACCTTC	CASSIRRDTINYGYTF
13	TRBJ1-2	.	once	TRBV6-5	TGTGCCACCTCTAGCGGGACTGATCGTGGCTACACCTTC	CATSSGTDRGYTF
16	TRBJ1-2	TRBD1	.	TRBV10-3	TGTGCCATCACCAACGAGAGGACAGGATCCTTCTATGGCTACACCTTC	CAITNERTGSFYGYTF
15	TRBJ1-1	.	.	TRBV19	TGTGCCAGTAGTATGCCGGGACTGCGGAACACTGAAGCTTTCTTT	CASSMPGLRNTEAFF
15	TRBJ1-1	TRBD1	.	TRBV3-1/TRBV3-2	TGTGCCAGCAGCCCTTGGACAGGGGGCCACACTGAAGCTTTCTTT	CASSPWTGGHTEAFF
12	TRBJ2-3	.	.	TRBV19	TGTGCCAGTAGTGGGGGGGGCTATACGCAGTATTTT	CASSGGGYTQYF
14	TRBJ1-4	TRBD1	.	TRBV29-1	TGCAGCGTAGACACAGGGGGCGCAGGGGAAAAACTGTTTTTT	CSVDTGGAGEKLFF
15	TRBJ1-1	.	.	TRBV29-1	TGCAGCGTTGCACCCGGGCAGGGCCGTTGGACTGAAGCTTTCTTT	CSVAPGQGRWTEAFF
14	TRBJ2-1	TRBD1	.	TRBV9	TGTGCCAGCAGCGCAGGACAGGGCTACAATGAGCAGTTCTTC	CASSAGQGYNEQFF
19	TRBJ2-1	TRBD2	.	TRBV7-9	TGTGCCAGCAGCTTAAAACTAGCGGGAGTTTTGGTCCGGGAAAATGAGCAGTTCTTC	CASSLKLAGVLVRENEQFF
18	TRBJ1-5	.	.	TRBV30	TGTGCCTGGAGTCCCTTTGGACAGACCTTGAATAGCAATCAGCCCCAGCATTTT	CAWSPFGQTLNSNQPQHF